This T cell receptor beta chain came from a study of T cell responses to AZD1222 COVID-19 vaccine. Findings and caveats of the study: Females made up more of the donors, who were largely white British, and clonal diversity may have come out too low. Nearly half of spike-specific TCRs reportedly go after variant regions that carry no mutations. Sampling that yielded the repertoires occurred only after the peak T cell response. Baseline antibody screening turned up just a handful of seropositive AZD1222 recipients.

Sequenced by immunoSEQ multiplex PCR; TCRdb stores in-frame clones only, minus some. The sample holds 50,000 to 85,000 clones; around 74% are singletons and the top ten take more than 20%. The junction had 17 bases not matched to a gene; V was cut back by 4 bases and J by 5 bases. The CDR3 is made up of 17 amino acids. The germline gives CDR1 SGHKS, CDR2 YYEKEE (reference sequence). A word on this clone: The antigen is not known.

The sample here was peripheral blood, taken on day 0 of MenACWY control vaccination. The rearrangement uses TRBV5-5 and TRBJ2-7; 8 bases agree with TRBD1. The sequence came from an adult in good health. CDR3 residues: CASSKGRVWTGNHEQYF. As DNA, the CDR3 is TGTGCCAGCAGCAAGGGTCGTGTTTGGACAGGGAACCACGAGCAGTACTTC.